These 24 T cell receptor beta chains were sequenced from one sample in a study of T cell responses to AZD1222 COVID-19 vaccine. Profiled with immunoSEQ multiplex PCR; TCRdb holds only in-frame clones, not every one. The table lists roughly 270,000 clones, almost 95% of them singletons. Material: peripheral blood, obtained 28 days after the second AZD1222 dose. All receptors derive from an adult who received the AZD1222 COVID-19 vaccine.

V and J are TRBV27 and TRBJ1-1; possibly TRBD1 for D (5 bases). The CDR3 is made up of 11 amino acids. V dropped 7 bases and J dropped 11 bases, with 14 bases sitting between them. Germline lookup yields CDR1 MNHEY and CDR2 SMNVEV (reference sequence). This chain's CDR3 is CASKDRDRAFF. The CDR3 DNA sequence: TGTGCCAGCAAGGACCGGGACCGGGCTTTCTTT.

This chain joins TRBV6-5 and TRBJ1-4, with D perhaps TRBD1 (5 bases). V lost 5 bases to trimming and J lost 4 bases, with 8 bases between them. CDR3 size: 13 residues. CDR1 is MNHEY and CDR2 is SVGAGI in the germline V gene. The CDR3 loop reads CASSRDGNEKLFF. CDR3 DNA: TGTGCCAGCAGTCGGGACGGTAATGAAAAACTGTTTTTT.

The chain combines TRBV11-2 with TRBJ1-5; no firm D call. Trimming stripped 4 bases from V and 8 bases from J, with 18 bases between. The CDR3 has 15 amino acids. Germline CDR1 reads SGHAT; CDR2 reads FQNNGV. The CDR3 protein is CASSSDNGPTKPQHF. Here the CDR3 DNA reads TGTGCCAGCAGCTCCGACAATGGGCCTACGAAGCCCCAGCATTTT.

The gene calls are TRBV6-5 and TRBJ1-1; TRBD1 matches at 9 bases. V lost 2 bases and J lost 3; bases outside the gene matches: 4. This CDR3 is 15 amino acids long. The germline V gene has CDR1 MNHEY and CDR2 SVGAGI. CDR3: CASSYGDRDDTEAFF. The CDR3 DNA reads TGTGCCAGCAGTTACGGGGACAGGGATGACACTGAAGCTTTCTTT.

V and J are TRBV24-1 and TRBJ1-1; TRBD1 matches at 8 bases. The CDR3 contains 13 residues. Looked up from germline, CDR1 is KGHDR and CDR2 is SFDVKD. J was trimmed by 8 bases and V by 4 bases; bases with no gene match: 5. The CDR3 nucleotides are TGTGCCACCAGTGACCCCCACAGGGGGGAAGCTTTCTTT. It encodes CATSDPHRGEAFF.

This sequence joins TRBV6-5 and TRBJ2-7; weak D call: TRBD1 (5 bases). The CDR3 is 13 amino acids. V was clipped by 2 bases and J by 6 bases, with 11 bases between them. Germline lookup yields CDR1 MNHEY and CDR2 SVGAGI. CDR3: CASSYLTGREQYF. DNA of the CDR3: TGTGCCAGCAGTTACCTCACAGGTCGCGAGCAGTACTTC.

This chain links TRBV27 with TRBJ2-7, with D perhaps being TRBD1 or TRBD2 (5 bases each). Germline values: CDR1 MNHEY, CDR2 SMNVEV (reference sequence). Trimming shortened V by 2 bases and J by 5 bases, and 13 bases separated the two germline ends. CDR3 size: 14 residues. The CDR3 DNA is TGTGCCAGCAGTTTACGGGCAGGGACCCACGAGCAGTACTTC. Residues: CASSLRAGTHEQYF.

The rearrangement joins TRBV2 to TRBJ2-1; D is uncertain. The V gene's germline CDR1 is SNHLY and CDR2 FYNNEI. CDR3 length equals 14 residues. V was trimmed by 7 bases and J by 7 bases, leaving 17 bases between them. CDR3 sequence (DNA): TGTGCCAGCATGAGACTCCTAGGTAGGAATGAGCAGTTCTTC. Its translation: CASMRLLGRNEQFF.

The chain employs TRBV6-2 or TRBV6-3 and TRBJ1-6, with D unclear. The germline V and J ends were trimmed by 5 bases and 13 bases, with 18 bases remaining between them. CDR1 is MNHEY, CDR2 SVGEGT, per germline. The CDR3 covers 14 residues. CDR3 protein: CASSPPQERVPLHF. The CDR3 DNA sequence: TGTGCCAGCAGTCCCCCCCAGGAGCGAGTGCCCCTCCACTTT.

CDR3 protein: CSVNGGESTGELFF. CDR3 sequence (DNA): TGCAGCGTCAACGGGGGGGAATCCACCGGGGAGCTGTTTTTT. The J gene is TRBJ2-2, the V gene TRBV29-1, with 8 bases fitting TRBD2. CDR3 length: 14 residues. V lost 6 bases to trimming and J lost 4 bases; unmatched junction nucleotides: 7. Per germline, CDR1 SQVTM and CDR2 ANQGSEA.

This clone was seen just once. The V call is TRBV7-2, the J call TRBJ2-2; D call uncertain. The germline V gene has CDR1 SGHTA and CDR2 FQGNSA. The germline V and J ends were trimmed by 5 bases and 5 bases, with 12 bases remaining between them. CDR3 size: 14 residues. The CDR3 nucleotides read TGTGCCAGCAGCCCCTGGGGTGGAACCGGGGAGCTGTTTTTT. This sequence encodes CASSPWGGTGELFF.

The J gene is TRBJ2-3, the V gene TRBV5-1; D gene unclear. Germline-derived CDR1 and CDR2 are SGHRS and YFSETQ. There are 11 residues in the CDR3. With 0 bases removed from V and 5 bases from J, the gap between germline ends came to 1 base. CDR3 amino acids: CASSLEDTQYF. Written as DNA, the CDR3 is TGCGCCAGCAGCTTGGAAGATACGCAGTATTTT.

This sequence joins TRBV9 and TRBJ1-1, with D unclear. The CDR3 contains 14 residues. Trimming removed 0 bases from V and 3 bases from J, with 9 bases in between. In germline, CDR1 is SGDLS, CDR2 YYNGEE. CDR3 protein: CASSVAAADTEAFF. The CDR3 DNA reads TGTGCCAGCAGCGTAGCTGCGGCAGACACTGAAGCTTTCTTT. The whole variable domain, remainder taken from reference TRBV9 and TRBJ1-1, is DSGVTQTPKHLITATGQRVTLRCSPRSGDLSVYWYQQSLDQGLQFLIQYYNGEERAKGNILERFSAQQFPDLHSELNLSSLELGDSALYFCASSVAAADTEAFFGQGTRLTVV.

V usage is TRBV6-1 and J usage is TRBJ2-7, with 9 nucleotides matching TRBD2. In germline, CDR1 is MNHNS, CDR2 SASEGT. The CDR3 spans 13 residues. Unmatched junction bases numbered 6, after V lost 8 bases and J lost 4 bases. The CDR3 bases are TGTGCCAGCGGTGTAGCGGGGGTTTACGAGCAGTACTTC. It translates to CASGVAGVYEQYF.

The rearrangement uses TRBV24-1 and TRBJ2-3; 9 bases agree with TRBD2. The germline V gene has CDR1 KGHDR and CDR2 SFDVKD. The V and J ends lost 6 bases and 6 bases, in that order; junction bases with no gene match: 9. This CDR3 is built from 15 residues. The CDR3 here is CATSPSGISGDTQYF. CDR3 nucleotides: TGTGCCACCAGTCCTAGCGGGATATCCGGGGATACGCAGTATTTT.

This clone is a singleton in its sample. The gene calls are TRBV28 and TRBJ2-7; D perhaps matches TRBD1 (6 bases). The CDR3 is 13 residues long. From germline, CDR1 is MDHEN and CDR2 SYDVKM. V lost 5 bases, J lost 2 bases, and 10 bases lay in between. DNA for the CDR3: TGTGCCAGCAGTCAACAGGGACCCTACGAGCAGTACTTC. As protein: CASSQQGPYEQYF. Based on the CDR3 plus reference TRBV28 and TRBJ2-7, the full variable domain is DVKVTQSSRYLVKRTGEKVFLECVQDMDHENMFWYRQDPGLGLRLIYFSYDVKMKEKGDIPEGYSVSREKKERFSLILESASTNQTSMYLCASSQQGPYEQYFGPGTRLTVT.

The V call is TRBV7-6, the J call TRBJ2-7; the D gene is possibly TRBD1 (6 bases). The CDR3 is 14 residues long. V was trimmed by 5 bases and J by 3 bases, leaving 14 bases between them. In germline, CDR1 is SGHVS, CDR2 FNYEAQ. The CDR3 region is CASSLSAGVYEQYF. The CDR3 DNA reads TGTGCCAGCAGCCTATCTGCAGGGGTCTACGAGCAGTACTTC.

The chain has TRBV5-1 and TRBJ1-6; maybe TRBD1 (5 bases). CDR3 length: 15 amino acids. The V gene lost 0 bases and the J gene lost 8 bases, with 12 bases spanning the gap. Germline V gives CDR1 SGHRS, CDR2 YFSETQ. CDR3 sequence (DNA): TGCGCCAGCAGCTTGGTCAGGGTGAAGGATTCACCCCTCCACTTT. It codes for CASSLVRVKDSPLHF.

The chain combines TRBV27 with TRBJ1-2; a possible D gene is TRBD1 (6 bases). V dropped 7 bases and J dropped 8 bases, with 20 bases sitting between them. This CDR3 is built from 14 residues. The germline V gene encodes CDR1 MNHEY and CDR2 SMNVEV (reference sequence). As DNA, the CDR3 is TGTGCCAGCACTCCTACGGGGGGGCAGAGCGGCTACACCTTC. Its translation: CASTPTGGQSGYTF.

The chain joins TRBV30 to TRBJ1-1; 7 positions match TRBD1. Trimming at V came to 2 bases and at J to 4 bases, leaving 4 bases not matched to a gene. The germline V gene has CDR1 GTSNPN and CDR2 SVGIG (reference sequence). This CDR3 has 13 residues. The CDR3 DNA reads TGTGCCTGGAGTCGACAGGGAGGCACTGAAGCTTTCTTT. Residues: CAWSRQGGTEAFF.

The chain has TRBV6-5 and TRBJ2-5, with 10 bases that match TRBD1. The germline V gene encodes CDR1 MNHEY and CDR2 SVGAGI. Trimming at V came to 0 bases and at J to 5 bases, leaving 6 bases not matched to a gene. CDR3 length: 16 residues. The CDR3 DNA follows: TGTGCCAGCAGTTACTCCTCGACAGGGGGCATGGAGACCCAGTACTTC. Its translation: CASSYSSTGGMETQYF.

This chain joins TRBV4-1 and TRBJ2-7; TRBD2 is a possible D gene (6 bases). The V and J ends lost 5 bases and 0 bases respectively, with 8 bases between them. The CDR3 consists of 13 residues. Germline loops: CDR1 MGHRA, CDR2 YSYEKL. In DNA, the CDR3 is TGCGCCAGCAGCTTCGGGAGCTCCTACGAGCAGTACTTC. It translates to CASSFGSSYEQYF.

This rearrangement joins TRBV28 to TRBJ1-2; the D is unclear. This CDR3 spans 14 amino acids. Germline V lookup: CDR1 MDHEN, CDR2 SYDVKM. The ends were cut back, 6 bases at V and 2 bases at J, with 13 bases in the middle. CDR3 sequence (DNA): TGTGCCAGCAGCGAGAACACAGCGAACTATGGCTACACCTTC. This codes for CASSENTANYGYTF.

This sequence joins TRBV11-2 and TRBJ2-7; 8 nucleotides match TRBD1. Germline CDR1 and CDR2: SGHAT and FQNNGV. V trimming: 5 bases; J trimming: 2 bases; junction bases outside the gene matches: 14. The CDR3 is 17 amino acids. The CDR3: CASSRNWDRSSTYEQYF. The CDR3 coding sequence is TGTGCCAGCAGCCGCAATTGGGACAGGAGTTCGACCTACGAGCAGTACTTC.